The 15 T cell receptor beta chains below were found in one sample sequenced in a study of response to subunit inactivated influenza vaccine. One entry per CDR3 protein results from TCRdb running MiXCR on the RT-PCR reads. The table includes about 780,000 distinct CDR3 sequences, roughly 18% detected once. The sample was PBMCs from blood, taken 5 days after vaccination. The source is a man aged 50-60 years who received an inactivated influenza vaccine.

The sample holds many counts of this clonotype. The CDR3 loop is CASSSRTGRPLHF. The CDR3 DNA reads TGTGCCAGCAGCAGTAGAACAGGGCGGCCCCTCCACTTT. The V call is TRBV25-1, the J call TRBJ1-6, with D perhaps TRBD1 (6 bases). Trimming cost V 6 bases and J 13 bases, with 16 bases left between them. This CDR3 spans 13 amino acids. Germline CDR1 is MGHDK and CDR2 is SYGVNS.

The chain couples TRBV24-1 to TRBJ2-7, with TRBD2 as a possible D gene (5 bases). This CDR3 has 14 amino acids. V lost 4 bases and J 5 bases, leaving 14 bases between the germline ends. Germline CDR1 and CDR2: KGHDR and SFDVKD. CDR3 in DNA: TGTGCCACCAGTGACACCCGGGGTGGAAACGAGCAGTACTTC. Residues: CATSDTRGGNEQYF.

This clonotype has just one count. The junction shows a germline mismatch at one end, possibly a read error. The chain joins TRBV4-1 to TRBJ1-2; D unclear. This CDR3 is built from 12 residues. Germline CDR1 is MGHRA and CDR2 is YSYEKL. Written as DNA, the CDR3 is TGCGCCAGCAGCTCAACTAACTGTGGCTACACCTTC. Translation: CASSSTNCGYTF.

This clonotype has a handful of counts. The J gene is TRBJ2-7, the V gene TRBV10-3; D possibly corresponds to TRBD1 (5 bases). The CDR3 is made up of 14 amino acids. Germline lookup yields CDR1 ENHRY and CDR2 SYGVKD. Between the trimmed V and J ends, which lost 4 bases and 5 bases, there was a span of 15 bases. CDR3 sequence: CAISALRESDEQYF. CDR3 coding DNA: TGTGCCATCAGTGCCCTCAGGGAATCGGACGAGCAGTACTTC.

This clonotype turned up a few times. The chain recombines TRBV7-6 with TRBJ2-7, with TRBD1 matching 12 bases. With 5 bases clipped from V and 5 bases from J, the junction kept 10 bases outside the gene matches. Germline V gives CDR1 SGHVS, CDR2 FNYEAQ. This CDR3 has 16 residues. CDR3 amino acids: CASSHGPGQGAHEQYF. The CDR3 bases are TGTGCCAGCAGCCATGGGCCGGGACAGGGGGCCCACGAGCAGTACTTC.

The gene calls are TRBV7-9 and TRBJ2-2; perhaps TRBD2 as D (6 bases). CDR3 length: 15 residues. V lost 5 bases, J lost 1 base, and 11 bases lay in between. Germline V gives CDR1 SEHNR, CDR2 FQNEAQ (reference sequence). DNA of the CDR3: TGTGCCAGCAGCCCCGGAGGGCAGAACACCGGGGAGCTGTTTTTT. As protein: CASSPGGQNTGELFF.

The gene calls are TRBV12-3 or TRBV12-4 and TRBJ2-1, with 10 positions matching TRBD2. V was pared by 8 bases and J by 7 bases, with 8 bases of the junction left unmatched. There are 14 residues in the CDR3. In DNA form, the CDR3 reads TGTGCCAGCCTTAAGCGGGAGGGTTCAAATGAGCAGTTCTTC. It encodes CASLKREGSNEQFF.

This chain connects TRBV20-1 to TRBJ2-3; D unresolved. V lost 6 bases and J lost 1, with 14 bases in between. This CDR3 region has 14 residues. Germline-derived CDR1 and CDR2 are DFQATT and SNEGSKA (reference sequence). Here the CDR3 reads CSAIEPARTDTQYF. The CDR3, as DNA: TGCAGTGCGATCGAGCCAGCGCGCACAGATACGCAGTATTTT.

This clonotype was detected ten times or more. V gene TRBV12-3 or TRBV12-4 combines with J gene TRBJ1-2, with D perhaps matching TRBD1 (6 bases). Deletions cut 2 bases from V and 4 bases from J, with 11 bases between. The CDR3 totals 14 residues. CDR3 DNA: TGTGCCAGCAGTTTAAGGGGGAGACCCTATGGCTACACCTTC. Its translation: CASSLRGRPYGYTF.

This chain connects TRBV3-1 to TRBJ2-7; D possibly corresponds to TRBD2 (5 bases). Germline CDR1 is LGHDT and CDR2 is YNNKEL (reference sequence). The CDR3 is 15 amino acids. Trimming pared 0 bases from V and 2 bases from J, leaving 11 bases between. CDR3 protein: CASSQELALPYEQYF. For the CDR3, the DNA is TGTGCCAGCAGCCAAGAGCTAGCTCTTCCCTACGAGCAGTACTTC.

This clonotype has more than one count but fewer than ten. The chain combines TRBV20-1 with TRBJ1-1, with TRBD1 matching over 7 bases. CDR3 length equals 14 residues. After removal of 2 bases from V and 1 base from J, the junction contained 4 bases not matched to a gene. The V gene's germline CDR1 is DFQATT and CDR2 SNEGSKA (reference sequence). The CDR3 protein is CSARKTGTNTEAFF. Written as DNA, the CDR3 is TGCAGTGCTAGAAAGACAGGGACGAACACTGAAGCTTTCTTT.

In its sample, this clonotype was seen a few times. The chain has TRBV20-1 and TRBJ2-1; a weak D match, TRBD2 (6 bases). Trimming stripped 3 bases from V and 0 bases from J, with 18 bases between. The CDR3 length is 17 residues. Germline assignment: CDR1 DFQATT and CDR2 SNEGSKA (reference sequence). CDR3 bases: TGCAGTGCTAGGCCGAAGTTGGGGGGATTCTCCTACAATGAGCAGTTCTTC. It is translated as CSARPKLGGFSYNEQFF.

This sequence joins TRBV20-1 and TRBJ1-4; the D is unclear. Germline assignment: CDR1 DFQATT and CDR2 SNEGSKA (reference sequence). CDR3 length: 14 amino acids. With 4 bases removed from V and 0 bases from J, the gap between germline ends came to 9 bases. This chain's CDR3 is CSANGFATNEKLFF. CDR3 DNA sequence: TGCAGTGCTAACGGCTTTGCAACTAATGAAAAACTGTTTTTT.

The chain carries TRBV6-2 or TRBV6-3 and TRBJ2-7; tentatively, D is TRBD1 (6 bases). Trimming pared 4 bases from V and 3 bases from J, leaving 16 bases between. Germline assignment: CDR1 MNHEY and CDR2 SVGEGT. The CDR3 is 15 residues long. This CDR3 is CASSSVAGTIYEQYF. The CDR3 DNA reads TGTGCCAGCAGTTCCGTCGCCGGGACAATCTACGAGCAGTACTTC.

The CDR3 sequence is CATSDFNRPSSYEQYF. The CDR3 coding sequence is TGTGCCACCAGTGATTTTAACAGACCAAGCTCCTACGAGCAGTACTTC. This chain joins TRBV24-1 and TRBJ2-7; D is uncertain. CDR3 length equals 16 residues. Trimming shortened V by 1 base and J by 0 bases, and 12 bases separated the two germline ends. Per the germline V gene, CDR1 is KGHDR and CDR2 is SFDVKD.